A single sample is the source of the 13 T cell receptor beta chains below, sequenced in a study of blood T cell repertoires in COVID-19. Some clones are missing from TCRdb's copy, which holds only in-frame ones; the method was immunoSEQ multiplex PCR. The sample has about 65,000 clones, approximately 80% seen once. Sequenced input: peripheral blood. The source is a man older than 75 with acute or convalescent COVID-19.

The CDR3 here is CASRRASTQGYTF. The CDR3 region has the DNA TGTGCCAGCAGGAGAGCAAGTACTCAAGGCTACACCTTC. The genes are TRBV6-5 and TRBJ1-2, with D unresolved. Germline lookup yields CDR1 MNHEY and CDR2 SVGAGI. The CDR3 is 13 residues long. Trimming removed 6 bases at V and 8 bases at J, with 16 bases between.

V is TRBV11-2 and J is TRBJ1-2; D ambiguous. Deletions cut 5 bases from V and 0 bases from J, with 13 bases between. CDR1 and CDR2 from the germline V gene are SGHAT and FQNNGV. This CDR3 spans 15 amino acids. The CDR3 coding sequence is TGTGCCAGCAGCCCCCTCATCACATCTAACTATGGCTACACCTTC. Translated: CASSPLITSNYGYTF.

The rearrangement links TRBV2 to TRBJ2-3, with 7 bases that match TRBD1. This CDR3 is 16 amino acids long. Germline V gives CDR1 SNHLY, CDR2 FYNNEI. Losses at the gene ends were 5 bases for V and 0 bases for J; bases not matched to a gene: 8. CDR3 in DNA: TGTGCCAGCAGTTCCCCGACAGGGATCAGCACAGATACGCAGTATTTT. Its protein product is CASSSPTGISTDTQYF.

The J gene is TRBJ2-3, the V gene TRBV14; TRBD1 matches 12 bases. The germline gives CDR1 SGHDN, CDR2 FVKESK. This CDR3 region has 16 residues. After removal of 2 bases from V and 6 bases from J, the junction contained 6 bases not matched to a gene. The CDR3 loop is CASSQWDRGQSDTQYF. Here the CDR3 DNA reads TGTGCCAGCAGCCAATGGGACAGGGGGCAGTCTGATACGCAGTATTTT. Looking up the rest from reference TRBV14 and TRBJ2-3 gives the full variable domain: EAGVTQFPSHSVIEKGQTVTLRCDPISGHDNLYWYRRVMGKEIKFLLHFVKESKQDESGMPNNRFLAERTGGTYSTLKVQPAELEDSGVYFCASSQWDRGQSDTQYFGPGTRLTVL.

The V gene is TRBV7-3, the J gene TRBJ2-5; a weak D match, TRBD1 (5 bases). This CDR3 has 14 amino acids. The germline V and J ends were trimmed by 2 bases and 0 bases, with 7 bases remaining between them. CDR1 SGHTA and CDR2 FQGTGA come from the germline V gene. The CDR3 spells CASSLLGDQETQYF. The CDR3 DNA follows: TGTGCCAGCAGCTTACTAGGGGACCAAGAGACCCAGTACTTC.

This clone has only a few counts. V is TRBV24-1 and J is TRBJ2-1; 8 nucleotides align to TRBD2. V lost 4 bases, J lost 2 bases, and 12 bases stayed unmatched. CDR1 is KGHDR and CDR2 is SFDVKD in the germline V gene. The CDR3 loop spans 18 amino acids. CDR3 amino acids: CATSDPNEERGPYNEQFF. CDR3 coding DNA: TGTGCCACCAGTGACCCGAATGAGGAGCGGGGGCCCTACAATGAGCAGTTCTTC.

The chain recombines TRBV7-6 with TRBJ2-1, with TRBD1 identical over 10 bases. The CDR3 is 16 amino acids. The junction had 10 bases not matched to a gene; V was cut back by 2 bases and J by 9 bases. Germline CDR1 reads SGHVS; CDR2 reads FNYEAQ. The CDR3 sequence is CASSLFGTGDLGEQFF. Here the CDR3 DNA reads TGTGCCAGCAGCTTATTCGGGACAGGGGACCTCGGTGAGCAGTTCTTC.

This clone showed up just once. The chain recombines TRBV3-1 (or the pseudogene TRBV3-2) with TRBJ1-1, with TRBD1 matching 7 bases. J was trimmed by 4 bases and V by 4 bases; bases with no gene match: 15. This CDR3 region has 17 residues. Germline V gene data show CDR1 as LGHDT and CDR2 as YNNKEL (reference sequence). The CDR3 is CASSPYRGRAGGTEAFF. For the CDR3, the DNA is TGTGCCAGCAGCCCGTACAGGGGTCGAGCGGGGGGCACTGAAGCTTTCTTT.

This clone was seen more than once but under ten times. The chain recombines TRBV28 with TRBJ1-3, with 9 bases fitting TRBD1. With V trimmed by 1 base and J by 4 bases, 5 bases remained unmatched. The CDR3 has 16 amino acids. CDR1 is MDHEN and CDR2 is SYDVKM in the germline V gene. CDR3 nucleotide sequence: TGTGCCAGCAGTTTATTTAGGACAGGGGTAGGAAACACCATATATTTT. Amino acid sequence: CASSLFRTGVGNTIYF.

In its sample, this clone was seen once. The V and J genes are TRBV7-2 and TRBJ1-5; D is ambiguous. Deletions cut 2 bases from V and 2 bases from J, with 13 bases between. Germline V gives CDR1 SGHTA, CDR2 FQGNSA. The CDR3 is 16 residues long. CDR3 coding DNA: TGTGCCAGCAGCTTATTTTCGGGGTCGGGCAATCAGCCCCAGCATTTT. Its translation is CASSLFSGSGNQPQHF.

J is TRBJ2-7 and V is TRBV7-8; D is possibly TRBD2 (5 bases). The CDR3 is 13 amino acids. Germline values: CDR1 SGHVS, CDR2 FQNEAQ. The V and J ends lost 5 bases and 3 bases respectively, with 11 bases between them. CDR3 in DNA: TGTGCCAGCAGCCGTACACGGGGCTACGAGCAGTACTTC. The encoded protein is CASSRTRGYEQYF. Supplemented by reference TRBV7-8 and TRBJ2-7, the full variable domain reads GAGVSQSPRYKVAKRGQDVALRCDPISGHVSLFWYQQALGQGPEFLTYFQNEAQLDKSGLPSDRFFAERPEGSVSTLKIQRTQQEDSAVYLCASSRTRGYEQYFGPGTRLTVT.

This chain uses TRBV5-1 with TRBJ2-7; D is uncertain. V gave up 0 bases and J gave up 3 bases, with 13 bases separating them. CDR3 length: 15 amino acids. Germline CDR1 is SGHRS and CDR2 is YFSETQ. CDR3 nucleotides: TGCGCCAGCAGCTTGGCCTGGAGCAAAGTCTACGAGCAGTACTTC. Translating gives CASSLAWSKVYEQYF.

The chain combines TRBV19 with TRBJ1-4; no firm D call. CDR1 is LNHDA, CDR2 SQIVND, per germline (reference sequence). This CDR3 has 16 residues. V shed 10 bases and J shed 8 bases, with 26 bases lying between them. The CDR3 DNA sequence: TGTGCCACCAAGGGTCCTCAGGAGGGATACGGGGAAAAACTGTTTTTT. Protein: CATKGPQEGYGEKLFF.